Below, 27 T cell receptor beta chains from the same sample are listed, as sequenced in a study of blood T cell repertoires in COVID-19. Measured with immunoSEQ multiplex PCR; TCRdb has only the in-frame clones, and not every one. The sample shows some 9,900 clones, roughly nine tenths of them seen only once. Sequencing input: peripheral blood. These receptors were taken from a human donor in a cohort sampled during active COVID-19.

V gene TRBV19 combines with J gene TRBJ2-6; 9 bases map to TRBD1. After removal of 6 bases from V and 4 bases from J, the junction contained 7 bases not matched to a gene. Germline V CDR1 and CDR2: LNHDA, SQIVND (reference sequence). The CDR3 extends over 16 amino acids. CDR3 sequence: CASRQEGQGGANVLTF. CDR3 in DNA: TGTGCCAGTAGGCAGGAGGGACAGGGAGGGGCCAACGTCCTGACTTTC.

This chain uses TRBV11-2 with TRBJ1-4; maybe TRBD1 (6 bases). Looked up from germline, CDR1 is SGHAT and CDR2 is FQNNGV. CDR3 size: 13 residues. Trimming stripped 4 bases from V and 14 bases from J, with 17 bases between. CDR3 sequence (DNA): TGTGCCAGCAGCTACGTGCTACAGGGTGTCCTGTTTTTT. Amino acid sequence: CASSYVLQGVLFF.

The gene calls are TRBV18 and TRBJ2-1; TRBD2 aligns across 7 bases. The CDR3 spans 14 residues. CDR1 is KGHSH, CDR2 LQKENI, per germline. The ends lost 3 bases at V and 5 bases at J; junction bases unmatched: 4. The CDR3: CASSPRDYNNEQFF. The CDR3 DNA sequence: TGTGCCAGCTCACCCCGGGACTACAACAATGAGCAGTTCTTC.

The V and J genes are TRBV27 and TRBJ1-1; D gene unclear. The CDR3 extends over 11 amino acids. Germline CDR1 is MNHEY and CDR2 is SMNVEV (reference sequence). The germline V and J ends were trimmed by 7 bases and 1 base, with 4 bases remaining between them. CDR3 sequence (DNA): TGTGCCAGCAAGAGGAACACTGAAGCTTTCTTT. It codes for CASKRNTEAFF.

This chain links TRBV30 with TRBJ2-1; 8 positions match TRBD1. CDR3 size: 12 residues. CDR1 is GTSNPN, CDR2 SVGIG, per germline (reference sequence). V trimming: 8 bases; J trimming: 6 bases; junction bases outside the gene matches: 6. CDR3 loop: CAGRTGGNEQFF. The CDR3 DNA sequence: TGTGCCGGGCGAACAGGGGGCAATGAGCAGTTCTTC.

The V and J genes are TRBV5-1 and TRBJ2-7, with TRBD1 identical over 8 bases. The V gene's germline CDR1 is SGHRS and CDR2 YFSETQ. This CDR3 spans 14 amino acids. V lost 4 bases and J lost 3; bases outside the gene matches: 6. In DNA, the CDR3 is TGCGCCAGCAGCCGCACAGGGGGAGGCTACGAGCAGTACTTC. It encodes CASSRTGGGYEQYF.

This chain uses TRBV13 with TRBJ1-3; TRBD1 matches at 9 bases. Trimming took 1 base from V and 2 from J; bases not matched to a gene: 3. The CDR3 sequence is 16 residues long. Germline CDR1 is PRHDT and CDR2 is FYEKMQ (reference sequence). CDR3 amino acids: CASSLEGQGTGNTIYF. In DNA, the CDR3 is TGTGCCAGCAGCTTAGAGGGACAGGGAACTGGAAACACCATATATTTT.

The chain couples TRBV19 to TRBJ2-1; the D gene is possibly TRBD2 (5 bases). The CDR3 covers 15 residues. V gave up 5 bases and J gave up 0 bases, with 11 bases separating them. The germline gives CDR1 LNHDA, CDR2 SQIVND (reference sequence). Written as DNA, the CDR3 is TGTGCCAGTAGTTCCGGAGGCAGCTCCTACAATGAGCAGTTCTTC. This codes for CASSSGGSSYNEQFF.

The chain links TRBV7-3 to TRBJ2-1; possibly TRBD1 for D (6 bases). Germline V gene sequence: CDR1 SGHTA, CDR2 FQGTGA. Trimming stripped 5 bases from V and 0 bases from J, with 11 bases between. The CDR3 loop spans 15 amino acids. The CDR3 sequence: CASSLRGDSYNEQFF. For the CDR3, the DNA is TGTGCCAGCAGCCTCAGGGGTGACTCCTACAATGAGCAGTTCTTC.

The CDR3 sequence: CASSIIAPLWHNSNQPQHF. For the CDR3, the DNA is TGTGCCAGCAGTATTATCGCCCCCCTGTGGCACAATAGCAATCAGCCCCAGCATTTT. This chain uses TRBV27 with TRBJ1-5; D unresolved. Per the germline V gene, CDR1 is MNHEY and CDR2 is SMNVEV (reference sequence). The ends were cut back, 5 bases at V and 0 bases at J, with 23 bases in the middle. The CDR3 has 19 amino acids.

This chain links TRBV2 with TRBJ2-7; 11 bases align to TRBD1. This CDR3 is built from 14 residues. Germline-derived CDR1 and CDR2 are SNHLY and FYNNEI. V lost 1 base, J lost 7 bases, and 3 bases stayed unmatched. The CDR3, as DNA: TGTGCCAGCAGTGAAGGGACAGGGGGCGGAGAGCAGTACTTC. Its translation is CASSEGTGGGEQYF.

The chain combines TRBV2 with TRBJ1-1, with TRBD1 matching over 8 bases. V gave up 4 bases and J gave up 4 bases; unmatched junction bases: 11. The CDR3 has 16 amino acids. CDR1 SNHLY and CDR2 FYNNEI come from the germline V gene. The CDR3 spells CASSASDRGLTTEAFF. In DNA, the CDR3 is TGTGCCAGCAGTGCATCTGACAGGGGATTAACCACTGAAGCTTTCTTT.

The rearrangement uses TRBV7-9 and TRBJ1-1; D not resolved. Trimming stripped 5 bases from V and 8 bases from J, with 12 bases between. Germline lookup yields CDR1 SEHNR and CDR2 FQNEAQ (reference sequence). This CDR3 is built from 12 residues. This CDR3 is CASSPWSGEAFF. The CDR3 coding sequence is TGTGCCAGCAGCCCCTGGAGTGGGGAAGCTTTCTTT.

The rearrangement links TRBV6-4 to TRBJ1-6, with a tentative D call TRBD1 (5 bases). Trimming stripped 7 bases from V and 9 bases from J, with 7 bases between. The CDR3 spans 11 residues. CDR1 is MRHNA and CDR2 is SNTAGT in the germline V gene. CDR3 nucleotide sequence: TGTGCCAGCAAGGACACTTCACCCCTCCACTTT. It translates to CASKDTSPLHF.

The genes are TRBV7-9 and TRBJ2-1; maybe TRBD2 (5 bases). CDR1 is SEHNR and CDR2 is FQNEAQ in the germline V gene (reference sequence). The ends were cut back, 6 bases at V and 7 bases at J, with 7 bases in the middle. This CDR3 region has 11 residues. Here the CDR3 reads CASSWENEQFF. CDR3 bases: TGTGCCAGCAGTTGGGAGAATGAGCAGTTCTTC.

The chain carries TRBV10-3 and TRBJ1-4; possible D gene TRBD1, 5 bases. This CDR3 region has 16 residues. Germline lookup yields CDR1 ENHRY and CDR2 SYGVKD. Between the trimmed V and J ends, which lost 2 bases and 2 bases, there was a span of 12 bases. The CDR3 DNA follows: TGTGCCATCAGTGAGAGGGGTCTCGGGACTAATGAAAAACTGTTTTTT. This encodes CAISERGLGTNEKLFF.

This rearrangement joins TRBV12-3 or TRBV12-4 to TRBJ1-6, with no clear D. This CDR3 contains 13 residues. V lost 7 bases, J lost 5 bases, and 9 bases lay in between. The DNA for the CDR3 is TGTGCCAGCACTAATCTCCATAATTCACCCCTCCACTTT. Its translation is CASTNLHNSPLHF.

CDR3 loop: CASSPGREQSKAFF. The CDR3 DNA reads as TGTGCCAGCAGCCCCGGCCGGGAGCAATCAAAAGCTTTCTTT. The J gene is TRBJ1-1, the V gene TRBV5-8; D uncertain. Trimming pared 4 bases from V and 9 bases from J, leaving 19 bases between. The CDR3 totals 14 residues. Per the germline V gene, CDR1 is SGHTS and CDR2 is YDEGEE.

The chain employs TRBV4-1 and TRBJ2-7, with D possibly being TRBD1 (5 bases). Trimming removed 0 bases at V and 1 base at J, with 10 bases between. CDR1 and CDR2 (germline): MGHRA, YSYEKL. CDR3 length: 15 amino acids. CDR3 loop: CASSQDEAGSYEQYF. CDR3 DNA sequence: TGCGCCAGCAGCCAAGATGAGGCAGGGTCCTACGAGCAGTACTTC.

Concerning this clone: Its ends do not fully match the called genes, so a read error is possible. The chain combines TRBV6-5 with TRBJ2-1; 8 bases are shared with TRBD2. The CDR3 loop spans 16 amino acids. Looked up from germline, CDR1 is MNHEY and CDR2 is SVGAGI. The CDR3 protein is CASSYSVVAGYNGQFF. The CDR3 DNA reads TGTGCCAGCAGTTACTCTGTGGTAGCGGGGTACAATGGGCAGTTCTTC.

The J gene is TRBJ2-3, the V gene TRBV5-5; D is perhaps TRBD1 (5 bases). The CDR3 extends over 14 amino acids. Trimming pared 0 bases from V and 3 bases from J, leaving 8 bases between. The germline V gene has CDR1 SGHKS and CDR2 YYEKEE (reference sequence). The DNA of the CDR3 is TGTGCCAGCAGCTTGGGCAGGGCAACAGATACGCAGTATTTT. Its protein product is CASSLGRATDTQYF.

The rearrangement links TRBV5-5 to TRBJ2-7; possibly TRBD2 for D (7 bases). The V end was cut by 2 bases, the J end by 7 bases, with 10 bases between. In germline, CDR1 is SGHKS, CDR2 YYEKEE (reference sequence). This CDR3 has 12 amino acids. In nucleotides, the CDR3 is TGTGCCAGCAGCTTCGGGGGGCGAGAGCAGTACTTC. Encoded protein: CASSFGGREQYF.

The chain recombines TRBV27 with TRBJ2-5; 8 bases align to TRBD1. The V gene's germline CDR1 is MNHEY and CDR2 SMNVEV (reference sequence). With 3 bases clipped from V and 14 bases from J, the junction kept 11 bases outside the gene matches. There are 13 residues in the CDR3. The CDR3: CASSLDRASWRYF. The CDR3 region has the DNA TGTGCCAGCAGTTTGGACAGGGCGTCCTGGAGATACTTC.

The genes are TRBV28 and TRBJ2-7; 11 bases line up with TRBD1. The CDR3 is 16 residues long. V was pared by 5 bases and J by 3 bases, with 9 bases of the junction left unmatched. Per the germline V gene, CDR1 is MDHEN and CDR2 is SYDVKM. The CDR3: CASSPPGTGGFYEQYF. CDR3 in DNA: TGTGCCAGCAGTCCCCCCGGGACAGGGGGTTTCTACGAGCAGTACTTC.

This chain joins TRBV10-3 and TRBJ2-7; D gene ambiguous. Looked up from germline, CDR1 is ENHRY and CDR2 is SYGVKD. Trimming removed 4 bases from V and 4 bases from J, with 23 bases in between. The CDR3 sequence is 17 residues long. CDR3 sequence (DNA): TGTGCCATCAGTGGACGGCGCGGCGACTCCTCGAGTTACGAGCAGTACTTC. As protein: CAISGRRGDSSSYEQYF.

The chain uses TRBV28 and TRBJ1-4, with 8 bases that match TRBD1. CDR3 length: 15 amino acids. Germline CDR1 MDHEN, CDR2 SYDVKM. The J segment lost 6 bases and the V segment lost 4 bases, leaving 7 bases of the junction unmatched. CDR3 in amino acids: CASSSGTGPHEKLFF. The CDR3 nucleotides read TGTGCCAGCAGTTCCGGGACAGGACCCCATGAAAAACTGTTTTTT.

V and J are TRBV7-3 and TRBJ2-5, with D perhaps TRBD1 (6 bases). This CDR3 region has 16 residues. With 7 bases removed from V and 2 bases from J, the gap between germline ends came to 20 bases. Germline V gene data show CDR1 as SGHTA and CDR2 as FQGTGA. CDR3 nucleotide sequence: TGTGCCAGCAACACAGGGACGCAGGGCGATCAAGAGACCCAGTACTTC. Residues: CASNTGTQGDQETQYF.